This TCR beta chain appears in the sequencing data of a study of T cell responses to AZD1222 COVID-19 vaccine. Background on the study: Second-dose groups at about 4 or about 12 weeks were pooled. Study-level points and caveats: Donor demographics were predominantly white British with a female majority; clonal diversity may be underestimated. Increased Spike-specific TCR breadth and depth were observed after two AZD1222 doses.

Comment on this clone: Its target is unknown.

Clones were sequenced by immunoSEQ multiplex PCR, and TCRdb holds only the in-frame ones, with some missing. This sample has 170,000 or so clones, with 90% found just once. V was cut by 0 bases and J by 1 base, with 16 bases left in between. Germline V gene data show CDR1 as SGHTA and CDR2 as FQGNSA. CDR3 length: 19 residues. The chain uses TRBV7-2 and TRBJ1-6, with D tentatively TRBD1 (5 bases). Sequenced here: peripheral blood, sampled on day 0 of AZD1222 vaccination. This clonotype was sampled from an adult in good health. The CDR3 sequence: CASSLAGVVGASYNSPLHF. CDR3 nucleotides: TGTGCCAGCAGCTTAGCGGGGGTTGTAGGGGCGTCCTATAATTCACCCCTCCACTTT.